The clone carrying this TCR beta chain appeared many times. What it binds is not known. These data belong to a study of identical twins. Study observations and caveats: The same donors were not followed; conclusions instead depended on cross-sectional statistical analysis. A lower insertion count was a feature of abundant cord blood beta clonotypes, with no such feature in memory repertoires. The models systematically underestimated how much out-of-frame TCR alpha was shared in monozygotic twins.

The CDR3 loop spans 15 amino acids. The germline V gene has CDR1 SGHTA and CDR2 FQGNSA. V trimming: 3 bases; J trimming: 7 bases; junction bases outside the gene matches: 7. TCRdb re-called the 5' RACE reads with MiXCR, one entry per CDR3 protein. The table has around 670,000 distinct CDR3 sequences, 5.5% to 6.5% seen once. The TCR sequence derives from a man aged 18 to 29 in good health. The chain has TRBV7-2 and TRBJ2-1, with 9 bases matching TRBD2. Material for sequencing was naive T cells sorted from blood. The CDR3 loop is CASSLWAGGYNEQFF. The CDR3 DNA follows: TGTGCCAGCAGCTTGTGGGCGGGAGGGTATAATGAGCAGTTCTTC.